This TCR beta chain was sequenced in a study of beta chain features in type 1 diabetes. Study-level results: Over-representation of high TCR-expressing cells was a possible consequence of cDNA sequencing. The influence of HLA type on TCRB rearrangement stayed undetermined. Insertions at VDJ junctions were less frequent in type 1 diabetes patients. These patients also deleted more nucleotides at the same junctions.

V lost 3 bases and J lost 5, with 10 bases in between. This CDR3 has 13 amino acids. The germline V gene has CDR1 KGHSH and CDR2 LQKENI. This clone was seen only once. Its specificity is unknown. Every isolated RNA sample was fully reverse transcribed, so sequencing captured expressed TCRB transcripts. Profiling relied on immunoSEQ multiplex PCR, and the TCRdb table lists in-frame clones only, not all of them. This sample has approximately 110,000 clones, with approximately 37% found just once. The material sequenced was stem cell memory CD4+ T cells from blood. The receptor was isolated from a woman under 30 in good health. V usage is TRBV18 and J usage is TRBJ2-5, with D perhaps matching TRBD2 (6 bases). In DNA, the CDR3 is TGTGCCAGCTCACCGCTAGCGTTTGAGACCCAGTACTTC. This codes for CASSPLAFETQYF.